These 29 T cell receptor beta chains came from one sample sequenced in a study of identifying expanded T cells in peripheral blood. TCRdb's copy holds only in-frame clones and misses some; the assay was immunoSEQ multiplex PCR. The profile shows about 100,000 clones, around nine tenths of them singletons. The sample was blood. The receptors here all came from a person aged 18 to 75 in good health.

CDR3 protein: CASSLTGPSSYEQYF. CDR3 DNA sequence: TGTGCCAGCAGCTTGACAGGGCCGAGCTCCTACGAGCAGTACTTC. The genes are TRBV7-6 and TRBJ2-7; 7 nucleotides align to TRBD1. Germline values: CDR1 SGHVS, CDR2 FNYEAQ. The ends lost 3 bases at V and 0 bases at J; junction bases unmatched: 5. The CDR3 is 15 amino acids.

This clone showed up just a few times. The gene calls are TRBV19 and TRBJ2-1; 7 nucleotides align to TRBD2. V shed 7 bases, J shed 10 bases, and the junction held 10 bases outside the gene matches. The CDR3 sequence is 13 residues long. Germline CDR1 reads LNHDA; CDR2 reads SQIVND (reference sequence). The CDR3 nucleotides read TGTGCCAGTACGCACGTACGGGGAGGGGAGCAGTTCTTC. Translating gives CASTHVRGGEQFF.

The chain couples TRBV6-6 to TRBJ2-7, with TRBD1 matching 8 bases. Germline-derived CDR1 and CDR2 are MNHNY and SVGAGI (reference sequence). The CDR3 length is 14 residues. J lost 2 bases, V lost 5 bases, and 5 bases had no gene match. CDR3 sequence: CASSLGTGAYEQYF. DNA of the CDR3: TGTGCCAGCAGTCTCGGGACAGGAGCCTACGAGCAGTACTTC.

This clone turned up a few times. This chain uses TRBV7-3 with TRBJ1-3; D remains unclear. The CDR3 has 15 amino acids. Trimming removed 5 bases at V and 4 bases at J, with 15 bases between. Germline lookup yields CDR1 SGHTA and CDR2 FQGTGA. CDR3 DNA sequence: TGTGCCAGCAGCCTTTGGAGCGGAGGGGGAAACACCATATATTTT. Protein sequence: CASSLWSGGGNTIYF. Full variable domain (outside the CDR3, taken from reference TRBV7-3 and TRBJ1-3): GAGVSQTPSNKVTEKGKYVELRCDPISGHTALYWYRQSLGQGPEFLIYFQGTGAADDSGLPNDRFFAVRPEGSVSTLKIQRTERGDSAVYLCASSLWSGGGNTIYFGEGSWLTVV.

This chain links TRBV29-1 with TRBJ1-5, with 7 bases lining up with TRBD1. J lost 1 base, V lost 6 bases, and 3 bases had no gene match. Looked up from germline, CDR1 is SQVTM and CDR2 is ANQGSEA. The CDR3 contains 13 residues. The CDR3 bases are TGCAGCGTGTCACAGGGGAGCAATCAGCCCCAGCATTTT. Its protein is CSVSQGSNQPQHF. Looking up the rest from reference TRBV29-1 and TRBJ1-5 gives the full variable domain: SAVISQKPSRDICQRGTSLTIQCQVDSQVTMMFWYRQQPGQSLTLIATANQGSEATYESGFVIDKFPISRPNLTFSTLTVSNMSPEDSSIYLCSVSQGSNQPQHFGDGTRLSIL.

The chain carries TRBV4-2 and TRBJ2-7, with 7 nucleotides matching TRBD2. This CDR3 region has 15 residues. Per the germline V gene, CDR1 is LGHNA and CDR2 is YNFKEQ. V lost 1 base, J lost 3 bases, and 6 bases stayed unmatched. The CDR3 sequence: CASSQVFGGYYEQYF. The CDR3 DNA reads TGTGCCAGCAGCCAAGTTTTCGGGGGGTACTACGAGCAGTACTTC.

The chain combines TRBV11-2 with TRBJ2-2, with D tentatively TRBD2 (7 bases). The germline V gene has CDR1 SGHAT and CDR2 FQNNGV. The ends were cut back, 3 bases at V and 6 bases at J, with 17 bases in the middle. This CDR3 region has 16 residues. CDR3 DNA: TGTGCCAGCAGCTTGGGCCACAGGGAGGGGGCCGGGGAGCTGTTTTTT. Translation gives CASSLGHREGAGELFF.

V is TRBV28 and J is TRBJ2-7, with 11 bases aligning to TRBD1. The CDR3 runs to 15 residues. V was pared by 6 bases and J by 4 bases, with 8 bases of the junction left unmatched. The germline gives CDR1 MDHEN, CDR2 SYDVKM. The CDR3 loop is CASSSPGTGGYEQYF. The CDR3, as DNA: TGTGCCAGCAGCAGCCCCGGGACAGGGGGTTACGAGCAGTACTTC. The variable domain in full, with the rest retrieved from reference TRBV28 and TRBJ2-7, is DVKVTQSSRYLVKRTGEKVFLECVQDMDHENMFWYRQDPGLGLRLIYFSYDVKMKEKGDIPEGYSVSREKKERFSLILESASTNQTSMYLCASSSPGTGGYEQYFGPGTRLTVT.

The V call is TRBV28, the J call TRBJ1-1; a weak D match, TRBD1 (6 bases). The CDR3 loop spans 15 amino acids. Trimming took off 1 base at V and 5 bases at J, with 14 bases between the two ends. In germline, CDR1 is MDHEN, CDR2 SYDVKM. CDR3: CASSLFGRGGTEAFF. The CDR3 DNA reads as TGTGCCAGCAGTTTATTTGGGCGAGGGGGGACTGAAGCTTTCTTT.

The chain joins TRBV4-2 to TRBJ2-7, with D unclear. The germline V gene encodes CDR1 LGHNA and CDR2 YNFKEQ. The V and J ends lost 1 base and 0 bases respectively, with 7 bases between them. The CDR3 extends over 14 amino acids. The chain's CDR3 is CASSQGSLSYEQYF. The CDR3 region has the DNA TGTGCCAGCAGCCAAGGCTCTCTCTCCTACGAGCAGTACTTC.

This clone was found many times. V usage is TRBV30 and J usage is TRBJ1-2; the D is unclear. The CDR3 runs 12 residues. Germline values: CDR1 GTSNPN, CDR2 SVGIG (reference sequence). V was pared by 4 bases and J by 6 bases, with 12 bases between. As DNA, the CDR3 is TGTGCCTGGACAAAGTACGGGGATGGCTACACCTTC. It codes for CAWTKYGDGYTF.

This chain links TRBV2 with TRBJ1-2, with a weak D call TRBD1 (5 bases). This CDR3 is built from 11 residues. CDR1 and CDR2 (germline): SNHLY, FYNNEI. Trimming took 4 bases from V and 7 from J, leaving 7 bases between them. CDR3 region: CASSGGIGYTF. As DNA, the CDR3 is TGTGCCAGCAGTGGGGGGATTGGCTACACCTTC.

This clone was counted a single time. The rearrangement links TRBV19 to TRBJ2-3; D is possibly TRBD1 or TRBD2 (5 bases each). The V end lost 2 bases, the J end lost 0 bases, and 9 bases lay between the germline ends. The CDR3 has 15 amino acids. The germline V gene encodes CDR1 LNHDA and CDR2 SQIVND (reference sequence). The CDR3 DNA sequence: TGTGCCAGTAGTATACAGGGAGCTAGCACAGATACGCAGTATTTT. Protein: CASSIQGASTDTQYF.

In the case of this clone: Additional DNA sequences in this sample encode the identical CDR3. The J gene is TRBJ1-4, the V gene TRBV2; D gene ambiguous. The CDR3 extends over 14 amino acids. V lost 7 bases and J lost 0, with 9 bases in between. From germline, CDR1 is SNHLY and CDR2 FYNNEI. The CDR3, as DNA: TGTGCCAGCACGGAGGGAGCAACTAATGAAAAACTGTTTTTT. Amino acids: CASTEGATNEKLFF.

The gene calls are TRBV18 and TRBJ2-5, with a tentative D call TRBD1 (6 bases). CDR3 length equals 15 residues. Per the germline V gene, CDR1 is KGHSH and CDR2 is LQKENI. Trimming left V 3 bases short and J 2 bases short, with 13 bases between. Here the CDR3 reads CASSPQQGPQETQYF. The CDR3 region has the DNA TGTGCCAGCTCACCCCAACAGGGCCCACAAGAGACCCAGTACTTC.

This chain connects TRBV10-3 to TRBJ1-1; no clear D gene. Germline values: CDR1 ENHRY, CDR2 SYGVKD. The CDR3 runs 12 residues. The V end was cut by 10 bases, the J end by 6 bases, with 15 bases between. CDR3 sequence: CATRRAGSEAFF. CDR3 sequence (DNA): TGTGCCACCCGGAGGGCAGGCTCTGAAGCTTTCTTT.

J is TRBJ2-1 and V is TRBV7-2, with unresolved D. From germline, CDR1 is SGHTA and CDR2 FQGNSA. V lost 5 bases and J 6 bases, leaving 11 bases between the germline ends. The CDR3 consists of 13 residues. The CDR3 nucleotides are TGTGCCAGCAGCCTACTCGCCTCCAATGAGCAGTTCTTC. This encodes CASSLLASNEQFF.

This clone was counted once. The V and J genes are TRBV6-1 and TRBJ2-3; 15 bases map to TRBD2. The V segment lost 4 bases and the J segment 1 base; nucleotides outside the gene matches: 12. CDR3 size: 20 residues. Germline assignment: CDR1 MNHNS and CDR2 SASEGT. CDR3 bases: TGTGCCAGCAGTGCCTCCAGGACTAGCGGGGGGGCCCCTCGCACAGATACGCAGTATTTT. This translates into CASSASRTSGGAPRTDTQYF.

This chain's CDR3 is CASGNREETQYF. The DNA for the CDR3 is TGTGCTAGTGGTAACAGGGAAGAGACCCAGTACTTC. The J gene is TRBJ2-5, the V gene TRBV12-5; the D gene is possibly TRBD1 (6 bases). V dropped 5 bases and J dropped 3 bases, with 7 bases sitting between them. This CDR3 is built from 12 residues. Germline assignment: CDR1 LGHNT and CDR2 FRNRAP.

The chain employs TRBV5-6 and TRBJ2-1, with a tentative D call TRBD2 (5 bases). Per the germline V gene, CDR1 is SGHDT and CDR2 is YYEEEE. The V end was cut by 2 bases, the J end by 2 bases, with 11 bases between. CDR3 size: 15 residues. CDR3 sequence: CASSFQRRTYNEQFF. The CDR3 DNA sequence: TGTGCCAGCAGCTTCCAGCGGAGGACCTACAATGAGCAGTTCTTC.

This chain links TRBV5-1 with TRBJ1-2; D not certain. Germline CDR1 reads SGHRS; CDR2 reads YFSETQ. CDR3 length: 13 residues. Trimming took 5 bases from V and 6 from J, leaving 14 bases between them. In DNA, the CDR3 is TGCGCCAGCAGAGGCCGTCTCGGGGATGGCTACACCTTC. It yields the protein CASRGRLGDGYTF.

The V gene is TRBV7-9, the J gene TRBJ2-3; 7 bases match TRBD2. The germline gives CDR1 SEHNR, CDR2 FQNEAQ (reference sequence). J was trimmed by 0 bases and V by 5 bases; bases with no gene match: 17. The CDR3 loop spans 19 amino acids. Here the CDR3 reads CASSHQREQFWGSTDTQYF. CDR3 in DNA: TGTGCCAGCAGCCACCAGCGGGAACAATTTTGGGGCAGCACAGATACGCAGTATTTT. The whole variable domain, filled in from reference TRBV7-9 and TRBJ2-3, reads DTGVSQNPRHKITKRGQNVTFRCDPISEHNRLYWYRQTLGQGPEFLTYFQNEAQLEKSRLLSDRFSAERPKGSFSTLEIQRTEQGDSAMYLCASSHQREQFWGSTDTQYFGPGTRLTVL.

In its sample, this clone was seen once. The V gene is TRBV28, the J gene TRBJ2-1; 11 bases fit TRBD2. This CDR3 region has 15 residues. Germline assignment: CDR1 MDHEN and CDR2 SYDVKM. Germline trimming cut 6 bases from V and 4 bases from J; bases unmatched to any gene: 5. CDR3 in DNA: TGTGCCAGCAGCGGGGGGACTAGCGGATACAATGAGCAGTTCTTC. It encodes CASSGGTSGYNEQFF.

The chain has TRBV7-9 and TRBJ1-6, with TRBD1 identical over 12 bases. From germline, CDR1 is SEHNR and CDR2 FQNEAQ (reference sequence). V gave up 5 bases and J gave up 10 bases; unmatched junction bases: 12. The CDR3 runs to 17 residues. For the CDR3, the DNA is TGTGCCAGCAGCCAGTTAACGGTCGGGACAGGGGGCTCACCCCTCCACTTT. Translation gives CASSQLTVGTGGSPLHF. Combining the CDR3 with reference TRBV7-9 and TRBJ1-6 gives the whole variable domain DTGVSQNPRHKITKRGQNVTFRCDPISEHNRLYWYRQTLGQGPEFLTYFQNEAQLEKSRLLSDRFSAERPKGSFSTLEIQRTEQGDSAMYLCASSQLTVGTGGSPLHFGNGTRLTVT.

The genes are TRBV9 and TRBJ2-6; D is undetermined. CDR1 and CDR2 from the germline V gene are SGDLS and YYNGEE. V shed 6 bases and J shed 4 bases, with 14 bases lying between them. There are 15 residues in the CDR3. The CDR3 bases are TGTGCCAGCACCGACATGATCTCCGGGGCCAACGTCCTGACTTTC. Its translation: CASTDMISGANVLTF. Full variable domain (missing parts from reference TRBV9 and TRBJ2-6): DSGVTQTPKHLITATGQRVTLRCSPRSGDLSVYWYQQSLDQGLQFLIQYYNGEERAKGNILERFSAQQFPDLHSELNLSSLELGDSALYFCASTDMISGANVLTFGAGSRLTVL.

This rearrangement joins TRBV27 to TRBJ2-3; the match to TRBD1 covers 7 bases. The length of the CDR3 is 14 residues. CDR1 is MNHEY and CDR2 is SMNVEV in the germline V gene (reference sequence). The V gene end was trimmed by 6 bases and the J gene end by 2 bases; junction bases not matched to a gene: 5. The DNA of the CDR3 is TGTGCCAGCAGCCTTGACAGGGTCACAGATACGCAGTATTTT. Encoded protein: CASSLDRVTDTQYF.

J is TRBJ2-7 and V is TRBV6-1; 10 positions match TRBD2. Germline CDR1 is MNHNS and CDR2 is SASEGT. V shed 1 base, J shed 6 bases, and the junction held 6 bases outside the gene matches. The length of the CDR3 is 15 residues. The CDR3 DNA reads TGTGCCAGCAGTGAAGATCCTAGCGGGAGTGGCGAGCAGTACTTC. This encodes CASSEDPSGSGEQYF.

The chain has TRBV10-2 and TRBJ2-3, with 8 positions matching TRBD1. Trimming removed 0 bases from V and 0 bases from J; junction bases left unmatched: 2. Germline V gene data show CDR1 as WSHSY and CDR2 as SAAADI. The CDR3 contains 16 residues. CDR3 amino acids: CASSESGQGSTDTQYF. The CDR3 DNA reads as TGCGCCAGCAGTGAGTCTGGACAGGGTAGCACAGATACGCAGTATTTT.

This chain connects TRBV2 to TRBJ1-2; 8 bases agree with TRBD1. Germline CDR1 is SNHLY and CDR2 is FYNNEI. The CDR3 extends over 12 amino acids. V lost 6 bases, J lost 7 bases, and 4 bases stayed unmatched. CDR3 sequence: CASRDREFGYTF. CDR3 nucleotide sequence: TGTGCCAGCAGGGACAGGGAATTTGGCTACACCTTC.